These 17 T cell receptor beta chains originate from one sample sequenced in a study of breast tumors, draining lymph nodes, adjacent tissues. TCRdb re-called the multiplex PCR reads with MiXCR, one entry per CDR3 protein. The sample carries 12,000 or so distinct CDR3 sequences, approximately 55% recorded once. Sample: breast tumor tissue. Receptors originate from a female donor with breast cancer. Some clones in this sample may be carry-over from other donors' samples.

The chain recombines TRBV20-1 with TRBJ2-7; tentatively, D is TRBD1 (6 bases). CDR1 is DFQATT, CDR2 SNEGSKA, per germline (reference sequence). This CDR3 comprises 17 residues. The germline V and J ends were trimmed by 5 bases and 1 base, with 24 bases remaining between them. CDR3 sequence (DNA): TGCAGTGCTCCCCTCTTCGGGACATCTACTAGATCCTACGAGCAGTACTTC. Amino acids: CSAPLFGTSTRSYEQYF.

The chain is built from TRBV7-9 and TRBJ1-4, with 7 bases identical to TRBD1. Germline values: CDR1 SEHNR, CDR2 FQNEAQ (reference sequence). The V and J ends lost 5 bases and 5 bases, in that order; junction bases with no gene match: 8. The CDR3 covers 15 residues. CDR3 nucleotide sequence: TGTGCCAGCAGCGAGAGACAGGGCACCAATGAAAAACTGTTTTTT. Its protein product is CASSERQGTNEKLFF.

V and J are TRBV20-1 and TRBJ2-2; D remains ambiguous. CDR3 length: 15 amino acids. The germline gives CDR1 DFQATT, CDR2 SNEGSKA (reference sequence). The germline V and J ends were trimmed by 1 base and 4 bases, with 13 bases remaining between them. The DNA for the CDR3 is TGCAGTGCTAGAGCTCGACTCGCTTCCACCGGGGAGCTGTTTTTT. This encodes CSARARLASTGELFF.

This sequence joins TRBV20-1 and TRBJ2-2, with D maybe TRBD2 (7 bases). CDR1 is DFQATT and CDR2 is SNEGSKA in the germline V gene (reference sequence). The CDR3 has 14 amino acids. V was pared by 6 bases and J by 7 bases, with 18 bases between. The CDR3 DNA reads TGCAGTGCCATCGGACGGGGGGCAAGCGGGGAGCTGTTTTTT. Amino acid sequence: CSAIGRGASGELFF.

V gene TRBV30 combines with J gene TRBJ2-7; maybe TRBD1 (6 bases). The CDR3 spans 13 residues. Germline loops: CDR1 GTSNPN, CDR2 SVGIG (reference sequence). Trimming pared 0 bases from V and 6 bases from J, leaving 12 bases between. CDR3 DNA: TGTGCCTGGAGTGTAAATACAGGGACCGAGCAGTACTTC. Translation gives CAWSVNTGTEQYF.

Comments on this clonotype: One base away lies a much larger clone, so this may be a sequencing read error. J is TRBJ1-5 and V is TRBV2; D unclear. From germline, CDR1 is SNHLY and CDR2 FYNNEI. This CDR3 comprises 17 residues. CDR3 residues: CASSEVGQEGLSQLQHF. In DNA form, the CDR3 reads TGTGCCAGCAGTGAAGTAGGGCAGGAGGGATTAAGTCAGCTCCAGCATTTT.

The rearrangement links TRBV7-2 to TRBJ2-5; no firm D call. Trimming shortened V by 0 bases and J by 4 bases, and 3 bases separated the two germline ends. CDR1 is SGHTA, CDR2 FQGNSA, per germline. The CDR3 has 12 amino acids. The CDR3 DNA is TGTGCCAGCAGCTTAGCGCTAGAGACCCAGTACTTC. Translating gives CASSLALETQYF.

Ten or more counts support this clonotype. The V and J genes are TRBV18 and TRBJ2-2; the D gene is possibly TRBD2 (6 bases). This CDR3 has 16 amino acids. The germline gives CDR1 KGHSH, CDR2 LQKENI. V was clipped by 8 bases and J by 6 bases, with 22 bases between them. The CDR3 region has the DNA TGTGCCAGCGCGGGGTTCCGGGGAGCAGGAGCCGGGGAGCTGTTTTTT. It codes for CASAGFRGAGAGELFF.

In its sample, this clonotype is medium-sized. A much more abundant neighbour one base away suggests this may be a read error. The chain employs TRBV5-5 and TRBJ2-7; 8 nucleotides line up with TRBD2. Trimming removed 5 bases from V and 2 bases from J; junction bases left unmatched: 9. The CDR3 has 15 amino acids. Germline V gene sequence: CDR1 SGHKS, CDR2 YYEKEE (reference sequence). The CDR3: CASSYSGAVPYEQYV. The CDR3 coding sequence is TGTGCCAGCAGTTATAGCGGGGCAGTCCCCTACGAGCAGTACGTC.

This clonotype was seen just once. This chain uses TRBV19 with TRBJ1-5; D call uncertain. The CDR3 has 15 residues. The V gene lost 3 bases and the J gene lost 4 bases, with 13 bases spanning the gap. CDR1 and CDR2 (germline): LNHDA, SQIVND (reference sequence). CDR3 amino acids: CASSIEIRSNQPQHF. The DNA of the CDR3 is TGTGCCAGTAGTATTGAAATAAGGTCTAATCAGCCCCAGCATTTT. Full variable domain (remainder filled in from reference TRBV19 and TRBJ1-5): DGGITQSPKYLFRKEGQNVTLSCEQNLNHDAMYWYRQDPGQGLRLIYYSQIVNDFQKGDIAEGYSVSREKKESFPLTVTSAQKNPTAFYLCASSIEIRSNQPQHFGDGTRLSIL.

This chain links TRBV5-1 with TRBJ2-1; perhaps TRBD1 as D (6 bases). V was clipped by 3 bases and J by 9 bases, with 22 bases between them. The CDR3 contains 16 residues. Germline assignment: CDR1 SGHRS and CDR2 YFSETQ. Here the CDR3 DNA reads TGCGCCAGCAGCTACCGGACAGCCGGAACGTACGGTGAGCAGTTCTTC. Amino acids: CASSYRTAGTYGEQFF.

The chain uses TRBV7-3 and TRBJ2-7; 10 bases are shared with TRBD1. The ends lost 5 bases at V and 4 bases at J; junction bases unmatched: 5. Per the germline V gene, CDR1 is SGHTA and CDR2 is FQGTGA. The CDR3 contains 14 residues. The CDR3 nucleotides are TGTGCCAGCAGCCTCGGGACAGGGGCTTACGAGCAGTACTTC. This codes for CASSLGTGAYEQYF. The full variable domain, completed using reference TRBV7-3 and TRBJ2-7, is GAGVSQTPSNKVTEKGKYVELRCDPISGHTALYWYRQSLGQGPEFLIYFQGTGAADDSGLPNDRFFAVRPEGSVSTLKIQRTERGDSAVYLCASSLGTGAYEQYFGPGTRLTVT.

The rearrangement uses TRBV28 and TRBJ1-6; D is possibly TRBD1 (5 bases). CDR1 and CDR2 from the germline V gene are MDHEN and SYDVKM. Trimming shortened V by 7 bases and J by 7 bases, and 11 bases separated the two germline ends. The CDR3 is 13 residues long. The CDR3 DNA is TGTGCCAGCATGGCAGGGTTGAATTCACCCCTCCACTTT. Translated, it gives CASMAGLNSPLHF. Combining the CDR3 with reference TRBV28 and TRBJ1-6 gives the whole variable domain DVKVTQSSRYLVKRTGEKVFLECVQDMDHENMFWYRQDPGLGLRLIYFSYDVKMKEKGDIPEGYSVSREKKERFSLILESASTNQTSMYLCASMAGLNSPLHFGNGTRLTVT.

This chain links TRBV6-4 with TRBJ2-3, with 10 bases fitting TRBD2. Trimming took 4 bases from V and 5 from J; bases not matched to a gene: 15. The germline V gene encodes CDR1 MRHNA and CDR2 SNTAGT. This CDR3 contains 18 residues. CDR3 sequence reads: CASSVSGTSEVNQDTQYF. The CDR3, as DNA: TGTGCCAGCAGTGTTTCCGGGACTAGCGAAGTGAATCAAGATACGCAGTATTTT.

This clonotype was picked up a small number of times. The CDR3 is CASSPSTGAYEQYF. CDR3 DNA sequence: TGTGCCAGCAGTCCCTCCACAGGGGCCTACGAGCAGTACTTC. This chain links TRBV6-5 with TRBJ2-7; 7 nucleotides match TRBD1. CDR3 length: 14 residues. The J segment lost 2 bases and the V segment lost 5 bases, leaving 6 bases of the junction unmatched. Germline V gene sequence: CDR1 MNHEY, CDR2 SVGAGI.

This clonotype has only a few counts. V and J are TRBV10-2 and TRBJ2-7; D might be TRBD2 (5 bases). Trimming removed 6 bases at V and 2 bases at J, with 8 bases between. Germline CDR1 is WSHSY and CDR2 is SAAADI. This CDR3 contains 12 residues. This chain's CDR3 is CASRDGAYEQYF. Written as DNA, the CDR3 is TGCGCCAGCAGGGACGGGGCCTACGAGCAGTACTTC.

This clonotype has at least ten counts. The gene calls are TRBV24-1 and TRBJ2-5; D is possibly TRBD1 (7 bases). Trimming pared 4 bases from V and 4 bases from J, leaving 12 bases between. The CDR3 length is 14 residues. Germline CDR1 KGHDR, CDR2 SFDVKD. The CDR3 DNA follows: TGTGCCACCAGTGAGGGGGGACAGAGAGAGACCCAGTACTTC. This sequence encodes CATSEGGQRETQYF.